The 32 T cell receptor beta chains below come from one sample, sequenced in a study of T-cell reconstitution after alpha-beta-depleted transplantation in children. Preparation of the TCRbeta library involved a method that used unique molecular identifiers. TCRdb passed the PCR reads through MiXCR, listing each CDR3 protein once. The sample shows 600,000 to 700,000 distinct CDR3 sequences, roughly 17% of them seen only once. Source: PBMCs from the stem cell graft donor, taken from the stem cell graft. These TCRs come from a human donor who donated a stem cell graft to a child with acute myeloid leukemia.

This clonotype has ten or more counts. The J gene is TRBJ2-7, the V gene TRBV7-9; D remains unclear. The CDR3 sequence is 11 residues long. Germline CDR1 and CDR2: SEHNR and FQNEAQ (reference sequence). Trimming removed 3 bases at V and 4 bases at J, with 4 bases between. The CDR3 loop reads CASSFRYEQYF. The CDR3 bases are TGTGCCAGCAGCTTCCGATACGAGCAGTACTTC.

The V and J genes are TRBV12-3 or TRBV12-4 and TRBJ1-1; weak D call: TRBD1 (5 bases). V gave up 7 bases and J gave up 1 base, with 16 bases separating them. The CDR3 is 15 residues long. CDR3 bases: TGTGCCAGCAACTCCCAGGGTTACGCGAACACTGAAGCTTTCTTT. Protein product: CASNSQGYANTEAFF.

The rearrangement joins TRBV6-5 to TRBJ1-1; D is perhaps TRBD1 (6 bases). The V end was cut by 1 base, the J end by 4 bases, with 10 bases between. The CDR3 totals 14 residues. Germline V lookup: CDR1 MNHEY, CDR2 SVGAGI. The CDR3, as DNA: TGTGCCAGCAGTTACTACAACAGGGCCACTGAAGCTTTCTTT. Protein product: CASSYYNRATEAFF.

The table lists this clonotype with a few counts. The chain carries TRBV7-2 and TRBJ2-2; 7 nucleotides line up with TRBD1. The germline gives CDR1 SGHTA, CDR2 FQGNSA. The CDR3 is 16 amino acids. J was trimmed by 1 base and V by 1 base; bases with no gene match: 3. CDR3 sequence: CASSLEGQVNTGELFF. The CDR3, as DNA: TGTGCCAGCAGCTTAGAAGGACAGGTGAACACCGGGGAGCTGTTTTTT.

This clonotype was detected many times. This chain links TRBV5-1 with TRBJ1-2; 7 bases match TRBD1. Germline CDR1 is SGHRS and CDR2 is YFSETQ. J gave up 6 bases and V 1 base, and 6 bases lay outside the gene matches. The CDR3 consists of 14 residues. CDR3 loop: CASSLTGQRNGYTF. The DNA for the CDR3 is TGCGCCAGCAGCTTGACGGGACAGAGGAATGGCTACACCTTC.

The CDR3 DNA follows: TGCGCCAGCAGTGAGTCGATTAGCGGGGAGCTGTTTTTT. It yields the protein CASSESISGELFF. V gene TRBV10-1 combines with J gene TRBJ2-2; no clear D gene. Trimming shortened V by 0 bases and J by 7 bases, and 6 bases separated the two germline ends. CDR1 and CDR2 from the germline V gene are WNHNN and SYGVQD (reference sequence). CDR3 length equals 13 residues.

Remarks on this clonotype: The junction differs from germline at one of its ends, possibly a read error. The chain has TRBV7-9 and TRBJ2-5; 9 bases are a match to TRBD1. The CDR3 is 14 residues long. Looked up from germline, CDR1 is SEHNR and CDR2 is FQNEAQ (reference sequence). The CDR3 here is CTSSTGGKGETQYF. In DNA form, the CDR3 reads TGTACCAGCAGTACAGGGGGCAAGGGAGAGACCCAGTACTTC.

This clonotype was detected a few times. The chain recombines TRBV4-2 with TRBJ1-2; D remains ambiguous. Germline CDR1 is LGHNA and CDR2 is YNFKEQ. The CDR3 is 16 amino acids. Trimming pared 4 bases from V and 7 bases from J, leaving 22 bases between. DNA for the CDR3: TGTGCCAGCAGCCCGTCGCCCTCCGTGGCAGCCCGTGGCTACACCTTC. Residues: CASSPSPSVAARGYTF.

This clonotype was counted at least ten times. This CDR3 is CASGQGQYEQYF. Written as DNA, the CDR3 is TGTGCCAGCGGACAGGGACAGTACGAGCAGTACTTC. This chain links TRBV7-2 with TRBJ2-7; TRBD1 matches at 8 bases. CDR1 and CDR2 from the germline V gene are SGHTA and FQGNSA. The CDR3 spans 12 residues. The V gene end was trimmed by 8 bases and the J gene end by 4 bases; junction bases not matched to a gene: 4.

CDR3 coding DNA: TGTGCCAGCAGGAGTGAGACCGGGGTTTTGGACGAGCAGTACTTC. It translates to CASRSETGVLDEQYF. The chain has TRBV11-3 and TRBJ2-7, with D tentatively TRBD2 (5 bases). The CDR3 sequence is 15 residues long. Germline CDR1 is SGHNT and CDR2 is YENEEA. V lost 6 bases to trimming and J lost 5 bases, with 20 bases between them.

This clonotype was picked up a small number of times. The gene calls are TRBV7-9 and TRBJ2-3, with 9 bases lining up with TRBD2. This CDR3 is 16 amino acids long. Germline CDR1 is SEHNR and CDR2 is FQNEAQ (reference sequence). With V trimmed by 5 bases and J by 14 bases, 20 bases remained unmatched. The CDR3, as DNA: TGTGCCAGCAGCCCCCCGCCGGGACTAGCTCCTATCGAGGGGTATTTT. Protein product: CASSPPPGLAPIEGYF.

This chain links TRBV10-1 with TRBJ2-3; D may match TRBD1 or TRBD2 (5 bases each). The germline gives CDR1 WNHNN, CDR2 SYGVQD (reference sequence). CDR3 length equals 15 residues. The V gene lost 0 bases and the J gene lost 2 bases, with 9 bases spanning the gap. CDR3 sequence: CASSESGDPTDTQYF. The CDR3 nucleotides are TGCGCCAGCAGTGAGTCTGGGGACCCCACAGATACGCAGTATTTT.

This clonotype was detected ten times or more. This sequence joins TRBV6-6 and TRBJ2-1; 7 nucleotides agree with TRBD2. Germline assignment: CDR1 MNHNY and CDR2 SVGAGI (reference sequence). After removal of 6 bases from V and 3 bases from J, the junction contained 5 bases not matched to a gene. The CDR3 spans 14 residues. As DNA, the CDR3 is TGTGCCAGCAGGACCACTAGCGACTACAATGAGCAGTTCTTC. The encoded protein is CASRTTSDYNEQFF.

This clonotype was seen a handful of times. The chain has TRBV6-2 or TRBV6-3 and TRBJ2-2; 9 bases are shared with TRBD1. After removal of 0 bases from V and 3 bases from J, the junction contained 2 bases not matched to a gene. CDR3 length: 16 residues. Germline V gene sequence: CDR1 MNHEY, CDR2 SVGEGT. CDR3: CASSYSGTGHTGELFF. Written as DNA, the CDR3 is TGTGCCAGCAGTTACTCTGGGACAGGGCACACCGGGGAGCTGTTTTTT.

The V and J genes are TRBV4-3 and TRBJ2-2; D unclear. The germline CDR1 and CDR2 sequences are LGHNA and YSLEER. The V end was cut by 0 bases, the J end by 3 bases, with 8 bases between. The CDR3 has 15 residues. For the CDR3, the DNA is TGCGCCAGCAGCCAAGACTTGGGTCACACCGGGGAGCTGTTTTTT. Residues: CASSQDLGHTGELFF.

This clonotype was detected many times. V and J are TRBV6-2 or TRBV6-3 and TRBJ2-1; 15 bases match TRBD2. Germline lookup yields CDR1 MNHEY and CDR2 SVGEGT. The CDR3 spans 19 residues. The V segment lost 6 bases and the J segment 0 bases; nucleotides outside the gene matches: 9. The CDR3 nucleotides are TGTGCCAGCAGCTACGGGACTAGCGGGGGGCTGAGCTCCTACAATGAGCAGTTCTTC. It yields the protein CASSYGTSGGLSSYNEQFF.

This clonotype has only a few counts. The chain carries TRBV12-3 or TRBV12-4 and TRBJ2-1, with 11 positions matching TRBD2. There are 16 residues in the CDR3. With V trimmed by 7 bases and J by 1 base, 6 bases remained unmatched. The CDR3 loop is CASIPGLADSYNEQFF. In DNA, the CDR3 is TGTGCCAGCATTCCGGGACTAGCGGATTCCTACAATGAGCAGTTCTTC.

Note on this clonotype: A read error may explain this, as a much larger clone is one base away. J is TRBJ2-1 and V is TRBV12-3 or TRBV12-4; either TRBD1 or TRBD2 may supply D (5 bases each). This CDR3 has 16 amino acids. The CDR3 reads CACSHRGRSSYNEQFF. CDR3 sequence (DNA): TGTGCCTGCAGTCACCGGGGCAGGAGCTCCTACAATGAGCAGTTCTTC.

This clonotype was detected ten times or more. J is TRBJ2-1 and V is TRBV20-1; D is ambiguous. V gave up 3 bases and J gave up 4 bases, with 4 bases separating them. Germline CDR1 reads DFQATT; CDR2 reads SNEGSKA (reference sequence). The CDR3 is made up of 11 amino acids. CDR3 region: CSASQYNEQFF. CDR3 sequence (DNA): TGCAGTGCTAGCCAGTACAATGAGCAGTTCTTC.

This clonotype was seen just once. A read error is possible here, since a much larger clone lies one base away. The CDR3 end shows no conserved phenylalanine or tryptophan, and so a read error is likely. The CDR3: CASSAPPDTQYY. In nucleotides, the CDR3 is TGTGCCAGCAGCGCTCCCCCAGATACGCAGTATTAT. The chain employs TRBV6-6 and TRBJ2-3; unclear D gene. In germline, CDR1 is MNHNY, CDR2 SVGAGI (reference sequence). The V end lost 6 bases, the J end lost 4 bases, and 8 bases lay between the germline ends. The CDR3 is made up of 12 amino acids.

As concerns this clonotype: A much larger clone lies one base from this, so it may be a read error. The J gene is TRBJ2-2, the V gene TRBV20-1; D unclear. V was clipped by 3 bases and J by 4 bases, with 9 bases between them. The CDR3 spans 13 residues. Looked up from germline, CDR1 is DFQATT and CDR2 is SNEGSKA (reference sequence). The CDR3 sequence: CSARAAITGELFF. Here the CDR3 DNA reads TGCAGTGCTAGGGCAGCTATCACCGGGGAGCTGTTTTTT.

In its sample, this clonotype was seen many times. V is TRBV7-2 and J is TRBJ2-1; 7 nucleotides line up with TRBD1. V trimming: 4 bases; J trimming: 3 bases; junction bases outside the gene matches: 9. From germline, CDR1 is SGHTA and CDR2 FQGNSA. This CDR3 contains 16 residues. CDR3 in DNA: TGTGCCAGCAGCTCTCCGACAGGGAGAGTCTACAATGAGCAGTTCTTC. Its translation is CASSSPTGRVYNEQFF.

This clonotype has ten or more counts. This chain joins TRBV5-1 and TRBJ2-5; D is unresolved. CDR1 is SGHRS, CDR2 YFSETQ, per germline. The CDR3 sequence is 13 residues long. V was trimmed by 4 bases and J by 5 bases, leaving 12 bases between them. In DNA form, the CDR3 reads TGCGCCAGCAGCCAAGTCCCTACGGAGACCCAGTACTTC. Amino acids: CASSQVPTETQYF.

This clonotype was seen repeatedly, ten times or more. This chain connects TRBV4-1 to TRBJ1-1, with D unresolved. The CDR3 sequence is 16 residues long. Trimming removed 4 bases at V and 0 bases at J, with 15 bases between. Germline CDR1 reads MGHRA; CDR2 reads YSYEKL. CDR3 bases: TGCGCCAGCAGCCCACGGGATTGGGCTCTGAACACTGAAGCTTTCTTT. Its protein product is CASSPRDWALNTEAFF.

This clonotype was counted ten times or more. This chain links TRBV12-3 or TRBV12-4 with TRBJ2-1, with D perhaps TRBD1 (6 bases). This CDR3 is 15 amino acids long. V lost 6 bases to trimming and J lost 8 bases, with 20 bases between them. CDR3 loop: CASSFWPGESDEQFF. The CDR3 nucleotides read TGTGCCAGCAGCTTTTGGCCAGGGGAGTCGGATGAGCAGTTCTTC.

The chain has TRBV5-1 and TRBJ1-4; no reliable D call. V lost 2 bases to trimming and J lost 4 bases, with 12 bases between them. CDR3 length: 15 residues. The V gene's germline CDR1 is SGHRS and CDR2 YFSETQ. The DNA for the CDR3 is TGCGCCAGCAGCTTAGAAGGTCGTTTTAATGAAAAACTGTTTTTT. It codes for CASSLEGRFNEKLFF. Looking up the rest from reference TRBV5-1 and TRBJ1-4 gives the full variable domain: KAGVTQTPRYLIKTRGQQVTLSCSPISGHRSVSWYQQTPGQGLQFLFEYFSETQRNKGNFPGRFSGRQFSNSRSEMNVSTLELGDSALYLCASSLEGRFNEKLFFGSGTQLSVL.

The chain joins TRBV25-1 to TRBJ2-1; 7 nucleotides agree with TRBD2. Trimming took 7 bases from V and 7 from J; bases not matched to a gene: 10. Germline assignment: CDR1 MGHDK and CDR2 SYGVNS. This CDR3 region has 14 residues. The CDR3 bases are TGTGCCAGCACTCTCGGGGGGATAGGGAATGAGCAGTTCTTC. Protein product: CASTLGGIGNEQFF.

The chain has TRBV7-2 and TRBJ2-6; D is unclear. V was cut by 2 bases and J by 2 bases, with 4 bases left in between. In germline, CDR1 is SGHTA, CDR2 FQGNSA. CDR3 size: 14 residues. The DNA for the CDR3 is TGTGCCAGCAGCTTATTAACTGGGGCCAACGTCCTGACTTTC. It translates to CASSLLTGANVLTF.

The V gene is TRBV30, the J gene TRBJ2-2; no reliable D call. From germline, CDR1 is GTSNPN and CDR2 SVGIG (reference sequence). Trimming took 0 bases from V and 7 from J, leaving 3 bases between them. The CDR3 totals 11 residues. The CDR3 DNA is TGTGCCTGGAGTGTGATCGGGGAGCTGTTTTTT. Its protein product is CAWSVIGELFF.

This clonotype has ten or more counts. The J gene is TRBJ2-2, the V gene TRBV6-1, with D possibly being TRBD2 (6 bases). With 6 bases removed from V and 0 bases from J, the gap between germline ends came to 11 bases. Germline V gives CDR1 MNHNS, CDR2 SASEGT. This CDR3 has 15 residues. CDR3 DNA: TGTGCCAGCAGGAAAGCGGGTACGAACACCGGGGAGCTGTTTTTT. This encodes CASRKAGTNTGELFF.

This clonotype was found many times. This chain connects TRBV29-1 to TRBJ1-1; 7 nucleotides line up with TRBD1. The ends lost 7 bases at V and 3 bases at J; junction bases unmatched: 11. The CDR3 spans 14 residues. CDR1 is SQVTM, CDR2 ANQGSEA, per germline. The CDR3 sequence: CSADRAPWDTEAFF. In nucleotides, the CDR3 is TGCAGCGCAGACAGGGCTCCGTGGGACACTGAAGCTTTCTTT.

The genes are TRBV5-1 and TRBJ2-7; D gene ambiguous. V was pared by 4 bases and J by 3 bases, with 17 bases between. The CDR3 consists of 15 residues. Germline lookup yields CDR1 SGHRS and CDR2 YFSETQ. This CDR3 is CASSNTATSFYEQYV. The CDR3 DNA sequence: TGCGCCAGCAGCAATACAGCTACGTCCTTCTACGAGCAGTACGTC.